This T cell receptor (beta chain) was identified in a study of blood T cell repertoires in COVID-19. Study-level information: The United States, Italy and Spain supplied acute and convalescent COVID-19 samples.

The CDR3 runs to 13 residues. The ends lost 6 bases at V and 5 bases at J; junction bases unmatched: 8. Germline V gene sequence: CDR1 SQVTM, CDR2 ANQGSEA. Profiled with immunoSEQ multiplex PCR; TCRdb holds only in-frame clones, not every one. The repertoire holds 3,000 to 4,500 clones, with over 70% as singletons. This clonotype was obtained from a human donor in a cohort sampled during active COVID-19. Sequenced sample: peripheral blood. The chain has TRBV29-1 and TRBJ1-2; TRBD1 aligns across 8 bases. The CDR3 sequence: CSVPQGGVYGYTF. CDR3 sequence (DNA): TGCAGCGTCCCACAGGGGGGTGTGTATGGCTACACCTTC. The whole variable domain, filled in from reference TRBV29-1 and TRBJ1-2, reads SAVISQKPSRDICQRGTSLTIQCQVDSQVTMMFWYRQQPGQSLTLIATANQGSEATYESGFVIDKFPISRPNLTFSTLTVSNMSPEDSSIYLCSVPQGGVYGYTFGSGTRLTVV.